This T cell receptor beta chain appears in the sequencing data of a study of blood T cell repertoires in COVID-19. Overall study context: PBMCs, B-cell-depleted T cells, or T cells were the source of the cDNA or gDNA that made up the material.

In the source study's methods: Researchers report that nucleated cell counts were estimated from reference gene primer amplification. Produced via immunoSEQ multiplex PCR; TCRdb's table is partial and in-frame only. V and J calls and clone size come straight from that table; D and trimming were deduced from the DNA. The sample has under 250,000 clones; roughly nine tenths are singletons. Many counts were recorded for this clone. The germline CDR1 and CDR2 sequences are SGHNT and YENEEA. The CDR3 covers 15 residues. The V end was cut by 1 base, the J end by 8 bases, with 12 bases between. The TCR was taken from a man between 60 and 75 years old with acute or convalescent COVID-19. Material for sequencing was peripheral blood. V is TRBV11-3 and J is TRBJ1-6; the D is unclear. CDR3 amino acids: CASSLVPGSDSPLHF. DNA of the CDR3: TGTGCCAGCAGCTTAGTCCCGGGTTCGGATTCACCCCTCCACTTT.